What follows are 5 T cell receptor beta chains derived from one specimen sequenced in a study of shared T cell receptors in the human thymus. TCRdb's table, derived via immunoSEQ multiplex PCR, lists solely in-frame clones and lacks some. This table has a few hundred thousand clones, roughly 94% appearing once. Sequenced: thymocytes. These receptors all stem from a human donor.

V gene TRBV4-3 combines with J gene TRBJ2-3; 13 bases fit TRBD2. Per germline, CDR1 LGHNA and CDR2 YSLEER. The V gene end was trimmed by 0 bases and the J gene end by 3 bases; junction bases not matched to a gene: 12. The CDR3 is made up of 20 amino acids. CDR3 nucleotides: TGCGCCAGCAGCCAAGACCCCGGACTAGCGGGAGCTTATTTTACAGATACGCAGTATTTT. Translated: CASSQDPGLAGAYFTDTQYF.

This clone was detected only once. V is TRBV5-1 and J is TRBJ2-2, with a weak D call TRBD1 (6 bases). Per germline, CDR1 SGHRS and CDR2 YFSETQ. Trimming left V 1 base short and J 6 bases short, with 16 bases between. The CDR3 consists of 16 residues. The CDR3 is CASSLTAQGGPGELFF. The DNA for the CDR3 is TGCGCCAGCAGCTTGACAGCTCAAGGGGGTCCCGGGGAGCTGTTTTTT.

This clone was recorded only once. The V gene is TRBV7-2, the J gene TRBJ2-7; maybe TRBD2 (6 bases). V was clipped by 4 bases and J by 5 bases, with 18 bases between them. The CDR3 sequence is 15 residues long. CDR1 and CDR2 from the germline V gene are SGHTA and FQGNSA. The CDR3 loop reads CASSCMEWGDNEQYF. The CDR3 DNA follows: TGTGCCAGCAGCTGCATGGAATGGGGGGATAACGAGCAGTACTTC.

The V call is TRBV9, the J call TRBJ2-6; TRBD1 is a possible D gene (5 bases). This CDR3 comprises 16 residues. The germline gives CDR1 SGDLS, CDR2 YYNGEE. Trimming pared 3 bases from V and 5 bases from J, leaving 15 bases between. The DNA for the CDR3 is TGTGCCAGCAGCGCCCCCAGACAGAAAAGGGCCAACGTCCTGACTTTC. This encodes CASSAPRQKRANVLTF.

The chain joins TRBV7-9 to TRBJ1-4, with D possibly matching TRBD1 (6 bases). Trimming removed 6 bases at V and 5 bases at J, with 13 bases between. Germline loops: CDR1 SEHNR, CDR2 FQNEAQ (reference sequence). This CDR3 comprises 14 residues. CDR3 residues: CASRTGGGNEKLFF. CDR3 nucleotide sequence: TGTGCCAGCAGGACGGGAGGGGGGAATGAAAAACTGTTTTTT.